The rows below give T cell receptor beta chains drawn from one sample of a study of identical twins. MiXCR, run by TCRdb on the 5' RACE reads, gives a single entry per CDR3 protein. Of about 690,000 distinct CDR3 sequences listed, over 5% were seen once; the top ten hold roughly 2%. The sequencing sample was made of naive T cells sorted from blood. The receptors come from a man between 18 and 29 years old in good health. Both conserved end residues are part of each CDR3. The D gene is left open where the match is weak. The size entry is marked missing in some rows and otherwise reads once, few, many or a size class.

>16|TRBV7-6|many|TRBD2|TRBJ2-1
TGTGCCAGCAGCTCTGTAGCGGGAGGATCCTACAATGAGCAGTTCTTC
CASSSVAGGSYNEQFF
>15|TRBV11-1|.|.|TRBJ2-1
TGTGCCAGCAGCTTTAGCTTAGCGGACTACAATGAGCAGTTCTTC
CASSFSLADYNEQFF
>15|TRBV5-1|many|TRBD2|TRBJ2-5
TGCGCCAGCAGCTTGCAGGCTAGCGGTATGGAGACCCAGTACTTC
CASSLQASGMETQYF
>17|TRBV20-1|many|.|TRBJ1-3
TGCAGTGCTAGAGGACTCGAACGAGGACTCTCTGGAAACACCATATATTTT
CSARGLERGLSGNTIYF
>15|TRBV3-1|many|.|TRBJ1-5
TGTGCCAGCAGCCAAGGAGGGAGCACCAATCAGCCCCAGCATTTT
CASSQGGSTNQPQHF
>16|TRBV19|.|TRBD2|TRBJ2-3
TGTGCCAGTAGTATTCGCGGGAGGTCGTTCACAGATACGCAGTATTTT
CASSIRGRSFTDTQYF
>15|TRBV29-1|.|.|TRBJ2-2
TGCAGCGTTTGGAGCCCGGAACCGAACACCGGGGAGCTGTTTTTT
CSVWSPEPNTGELFF
>14|TRBV25-1|many|.|TRBJ2-5
TGTGCCAGCAGTGAATTTCGGGGGCCGGGGACCCAGTACTTC
CASSEFRGPGTQYF
>17|TRBV11-2|many|.|TRBJ2-4
TGTGCCAGCAGCTTAGAGTTCAGCCGGCTAGCCAAAAACATTCAGTACTTC
CASSLEFSRLAKNIQYF
>16|TRBV20-1|.|.|TRBJ2-2
TGCAGTGCTTTGACTGGGAGGAGGGGCAACACCGGGGAGCTGTTTTTT
CSALTGRRGNTGELFF
>15|TRBV6-5|many|.|TRBJ1-4
TGTGCCAGCAGTTTCTATCGACCGTCTAATGAAAAACTGTTTTTT
CASSFYRPSNEKLFF
>16|TRBV7-8|few|.|TRBJ2-3
TGTGCCAGCAGCTCGCGGGACCTCCTGGCCACAGATACGCAGTATTTT
CASSSRDLLATDTQYF
>15|TRBV7-4|many|TRBD1|TRBJ1-1
TGTGCCAGCAGCGCAGAATCGGATCTCCAGGGGGCAGCTTTCTTT
CASSAESDLQGAAFF
>15|TRBV25-1|.|.|TRBJ2-7
TGTGCCAGCAGTGCTACAGGGCTCCCCTCCTACGAGCAGTACTTC
CASSATGLPSYEQYF
>17|TRBV6-1|many|TRBD1|TRBJ1-5
TGTGCCAGCAGCCAGACTGCCCGGACAGGGAGCAATCAGCCCCAGCATTTT
CASSQTARTGSNQPQHF
>15|TRBV6-1|few|.|TRBJ2-1
TGTGCCAGCAGCCCCGGGAGAGGGGCTCCTAATGAGCAGTTCTTC
CASSPGRGAPNEQFF
>16|TRBV4-1|few|TRBD1|TRBJ1-1
TGCGCCAGCAGCCCAAGACCTCAGGGGGTCGGCACTGAAGCTTTCTTT
CASSPRPQGVGTEAFF
>14|TRBV7-6|many|.|TRBJ2-3
TGCGCCAGCAGCTTGGCCACTGGCACAGATACGCAGTATTTT
CASSLATGTDTQYF
>16|TRBV4-2|many|.|TRBJ2-1
TGTGCCAGCAGCCAAGGCGGACCGGCGGCCACCAATGAGCAGTTCTTC
CASSQGGPAATNEQFF
>13|TRBV24-1|many|.|TRBJ2-5
TGTGCCACCAGTGGTGCAGTCCAAGAGACCCAGTACTTC
CATSGAVQETQYF
>15|TRBV12-3/TRBV12-4|few|.|TRBJ2-5
TGTGCCAGCAGTTTGTGGCCAATCGAGGGGGAGACCCAGTACTTC
CASSLWPIEGETQYF
>14|TRBV5-1|many|TRBD1|TRBJ2-7
TGCGCCAGCAGCCCGGGACAGGGGGCCGACGAGCAGTACTTC
CASSPGQGADEQYF
>15|TRBV12-3/TRBV12-4|many|.|TRBJ2-3
TGTGCCGGGGGGGACAATGCGGGAGCCACAGATACGCAGTATTTT
CAGGDNAGATDTQYF